Listed here is a single T cell receptor beta chain. Its cognate antigen is unknown. The record originates from a study of vaccination effects on CD4 cells after COVID-19. Study outcomes and limitations: Vaccine-induced clones in healthy vaccinees cross-reacted with common cold coronaviruses in only 1 of 255 cases.

Generated by immunoSEQ multiplex PCR, the TCRdb table keeps only in-frame clones and is missing some. The repertoire consists of around 70,000 clones, with around 77% occurring once and the leading ten covering approximately 2%. It was after approximately 11 days of culture that CD4+ T cells were isolated. The germline V and J ends were trimmed by 5 bases and 2 bases, with 12 bases remaining between them. Germline-derived CDR1 and CDR2 are SEHNR and FQNEAQ (reference sequence). The CDR3 has 15 residues. The source is a human donor who received a COVID-19 vaccine. The specimen was CD4+ T cells from PBMCs cultured without peptide, collected before COVID-19 vaccination. The chain joins TRBV7-9 to TRBJ2-2; the D is unclear. Written as DNA, the CDR3 is TGTGCCAGCAGCCAGGTCGGAGCTAACACCGGGGAGCTGTTTTTT. This gives the protein CASSQVGANTGELFF.